These T cell receptor beta chains were read from a single sample in a study of T cells in Graves' hyperthyroidism and ophthalmopathy. TCRdb used MiXCR to reprocess the multiplex PCR reads, holding one entry per CDR3 protein. Found here are over 500,000 distinct CDR3 sequences, over 45% of them singletons; the top ten hold about 45%. Source material: peripheral blood or thyroid tissue (not recorded which). These receptors originate from an adult woman with Graves' disease, either hyperthyroidism or ophthalmopathy (not recorded which). The CDR3 runs from the conserved cysteine through the conserved F or W. D genes are given only for firm matches. For some rows the clone size is stated as once, few or many, or as a class when expanded; others skip it.

abundance	d_gene	j_gene	v_gene	CDR3aa	CDR3nt
-	-	TRBJ1-6	TRBV10-3	CAISARSRIGSSSPLHF	TGTGCCATCAGTGCTAGATCCCGGATCGGTTCCAGTTCACCCCTCCACTTT
many	-	TRBJ2-2	TRBV19	CASSVAGRWANTGELFF	TGTGCCAGTAGTGTCGCGGGGCGCTGGGCGAACACCGGGGAGCTGTTTTTT
-	-	TRBJ1-4	TRBV12-3/TRBV12-4	CASSFAISGAIRSLELFF	TGTGCCAGCAGTTTCGCGATCTCGGGGGCCATACGATCATTGGAACTGTTTTTT
-	-	TRBJ2-5	TRBV10-3	CAIRQQEAQYF	TGTGCCATCCGACAGCAAGAGGCCCAGTACTTC
few	-	TRBJ2-7	TRBV5-1	CASSLEAGSGYEQYF	TGCGCCAGCAGCTTGGAGGCGGGCTCCGGCTACGAGCAGTACTTC
many	TRBD1	TRBJ2-7	TRBV5-1	CASRAGTGGPSYEQYF	TGCGCCAGCCGCGCCGGGACAGGGGGCCCTTCCTACGAGCAGTACTTC
-	-	TRBJ1-1	TRBV29-1	CSVILDTEAFF	TGCAGCGTTATATTGGACACTGAAGCTTTCTTT
-	TRBD2	TRBJ2-7	TRBV10-3	CAISGGGRAKYEQYF	TGTGCCATCAGTGGGGGCGGGAGGGCCAAGTACGAGCAGTACTTC
-	-	TRBJ2-6	TRBV12-3/TRBV12-4	CASSLGGVRAGANVLTF	TGTGCCAGCAGTTTAGGGGGGGTGAGGGCTGGGGCCAACGTCCTGACTTTC
once	-	TRBJ2-7	TRBV29-1	CSVDGASWEQYF	TGCAGCGTAGACGGGGCCTCCTGGGAGCAGTACTTC
once	-	TRBJ1-2	TRBV29-1	CSVVGDDGYTF	TGCAGCGTTGTGGGGGACGATGGCTACACCTTC
-	-	TRBJ1-2	TRBV29-1	CSVERVNNYGYTF	TGCAGCGTTGAACGGGTTAATAACTATGGCTACACCTTC
many	-	TRBJ1-1	TRBV20-1	CSASLFPDEAFF	TGCAGTGCTAGCCTCTTCCCGGATGAAGCTTTCTTT
-	TRBD1	TRBJ1-1	TRBV11-2	CASRSIRDRSNTEAFF	TGTGCCAGCAGATCCATTCGGGACAGGTCGAACACTGAAGCTTTCTTT
many	-	TRBJ1-3	TRBV19	CASSGDRSRNTIYF	TGTGCCAGTAGCGGAGACAGGAGCCGAAACACCATATATTTT
-	-	TRBJ1-4	TRBV2	CASSEGQGEKLFF	TGTGCCAGCAGTGAGGGACAAGGGGAAAAACTGTTTTTT
-	-	TRBJ2-7	TRBV7-9	CASSEAAGPYEQYF	TGTGCCAGCAGTGAAGCTGCAGGGCCCTACGAGCAGTACTTC
-	-	TRBJ1-4	TRBV9	CASTKGRGSEEKLFF	TGTGCCAGCACCAAGGGAAGGGGGAGTGAGGAAAAACTGTTTTTT
many	TRBD2	TRBJ2-2	TRBV7-2	CASSWGLAGGPGGELFF	TGTGCCAGCAGCTGGGGACTAGCGGGAGGGCCGGGCGGGGAGCTGTTTTTT
many	TRBD1	TRBJ1-6	TRBV5-4	CASSWDRANSPLHF	TGTGCCAGCAGCTGGGACAGGGCAAATTCACCCCTCCACTTT
few	-	TRBJ1-3	TRBV10-3	CAISESENTIYF	TGTGCCATCAGTGAGTCGGAAAACACCATATATTTT
many	-	TRBJ1-4	TRBV7-8	CASSLAGTGINEKLFF	TGTGCCAGCAGCTTAGCGGGTACAGGCATTAATGAAAAACTGTTTTTT
many	-	TRBJ1-2	TRBV9	CASSVVNRLGGYTF	TGTGCCAGCAGCGTAGTAAACCGCTTGGGAGGCTACACCTTC
-	-	TRBJ2-2	TRBV12-3/TRBV12-4	CASSLGVYTGELFF	TGTGCCAGCAGTTTAGGGGTCTACACCGGGGAGCTGTTTTTT
many	TRBD1	TRBJ1-6	TRBV10-3	CAISESGQGGSPLHF	TGTGCCATCAGTGAGTCCGGACAGGGCGGTTCACCCCTCCACTTT
many	TRBD1	TRBJ1-2	TRBV7-2	CASSIGTGGGYTF	TGTGCCAGCAGCATTGGGACAGGGGGTGGCTACACCTTC
-	-	TRBJ2-7	TRBV5-1	CASSLAGRHFYEQYF	TGCGCCAGCAGCTTGGCGGGACGACACTTCTACGAGCAGTACTTC
-	TRBD1	TRBJ2-7	TRBV12-3/TRBV12-4	CASSFRGQGSYEQYF	TGTGCCAGCAGTTTCAGGGGACAGGGATCCTACGAGCAGTACTTC
-	-	TRBJ1-4	TRBV11-2	CASYRQNNEKLFF	TGTGCCAGCTACCGACAGAATAATGAAAAACTGTTTTTT
many	-	TRBJ1-5	TRBV6-1	CASRVSGDSNQPQHF	TGTGCCAGTCGTGTCTCGGGAGATAGCAATCAGCCCCAGCATTTT
few	TRBD1	TRBJ1-5	TRBV7-2	CASSSGTGGNQPQHF	TGTGCCAGCAGCTCTGGGACAGGCGGGAATCAGCCCCAGCATTTT
many	-	TRBJ2-2	TRBV19	CASSTGRANTGELFF	TGTGCCAGTAGTACGGGGCGTGCGAACACCGGGGAGCTGTTTTTT
-	-	TRBJ2-2	TRBV5-1	CVSSLIPATGEPFF	TGCGTCAGCAGCTTAATTCCGGCCACCGGGGAGCCGTTTTTT
-	-	TRBJ2-3	TRBV15	CATSSNGGTDAQYF	TGTGCCACCAGCAGTAACGGGGGCACAGATGCGCAGTATTTT
-	TRBD1	TRBJ2-7	TRBV6-6	CASGQGHYEQYF	TGTGCCAGCGGACAGGGTCACTACGAGCAGTACTTC
few	TRBD1	TRBJ1-2	TRBV3-1	CASSQGTGGDNNYGYTF	TGTGCCAGCAGCCAAGGAACAGGGGGGGACAACAACTATGGCTACACCTTC
-	TRBD2	TRBJ2-5	TRBV20-1	CSAPTSSKETQYF	TGCAGTGCTCCGACTAGCTCCAAAGAGACCCAGTACTTC
many	-	TRBJ1-5	TRBV5-5	CASSPGRGNQPQHF	TGTGCCAGCAGCCCGGGGAGGGGGAATCAGCCCCAGCATTTT
many	TRBD1	TRBJ2-7	TRBV10-2	CASRETGLYEQYF	TGCGCCAGCAGGGAGACAGGGTTATACGAGCAGTACTTC